This record looks at one T cell receptor beta chain sequence and its context. What it recognizes is unknown. The sample is drawn from a study of cytomegalovirus exposure and HLA in healthy donors. Generated by immunoSEQ multiplex PCR, the TCRdb table keeps only in-frame clones and is missing some. The table includes about 110,000 clones, around 95% detected once. V dropped 0 bases and J dropped 11 bases, with 25 bases sitting between them. Germline CDR1 reads MGHRA; CDR2 reads YSYEKL. CDR3 length: 17 residues. Study-level points and caveats: Reports showed the classifier diagnosing cytomegalovirus status with high specificity and sensitivity. Testing in vitro showed a few CMV-associated chains specific for CMV antigens.

Sequenced material: PBMCs. The chain employs TRBV4-1 and TRBJ1-1; TRBD1 might be the D (6 bases). The TCR was taken from a woman younger than 35 in good health and CMV-seronegative. As DNA, the CDR3 is TGCGCCAGCAGCCAAGATTCCCCGGGGGGGCCAATTCTAACGGCTTTCTTT. Protein product: CASSQDSPGGPILTAFF.